This T cell receptor (beta chain) was sequenced during a study of blood T cells in healthy people across ages (dated by TCRdb to 2014 to 2015). For the study in its entirety: In model experiments, template switching captured about one uniquely barcoded TCR beta cDNA molecule for every two T cells. Age-related changes in TCR beta repertoire diversity were measured in the study by deep sequencing normalized with unique cDNA molecular identifiers. The donors were split into four age groups: young (average around 15 years), middle-aged (about 40), aged (about 56) and long-lived (under 90). Donors of different ages were randomly distributed across sequencing lanes to avoid experimental bias. Two additional independent replicas of 1 million unique cDNA reads from the same blood draw were analyzed for two donors (one aged 18 to 30 and one aged 80 or older). What the authors observed across the whole study: Donor CMV infection status was unknown, potentially confounding age-related changes in expanded clonotypes. There was a strong correlation between observed TCR beta diversity and the percentage of naive T cells measured by flow cytometry. The long-lived group showed more naive CD4+ T cells, fewer expanded clones and increased TCR diversity than the aged group, suggesting age selection. Observed TCR beta diversity per million T cells fell roughly linearly with age, and a significant reduction was already apparent by age around 40. Estimates of total diversity based on one million sequenced T cells were considered lower bounds and underestimates. Because profiling used bulk unsorted PBMCs, naive and antigen-experienced compartments could not be compared conclusively.

Per the germline V gene (reference sequence), DFQATT is the CDR1 and SNEGSKA is the CDR2. There are 15 amino acids in the CDR3, from cysteine to phenylalanine inclusive. The entry retains the CDR3 DNA only, 45 bases that are in frame from base 1. Trimming costs V 0 bases and J 3 bases, and their ends lie 14 bases apart. Donors were around 37 systemically healthy Caucasian individuals from Russia aged 6 to 90 years. Each donor gave 9 to 10 milliliters of peripheral blood, collected into EDTA-treated Vacutainer tubes. Ficoll-Paque density-gradient centrifugation was used to isolate PBMCs, with at least 6 million obtained per sample. Trizol reagent was used to extract total RNA from the PBMCs, yielding at least 6 micrograms per sample. The percentages of naive CD45RAhigh/CD27high T cells were determined by flow cytometry on a PBMC aliquot from every donor. Libraries were built with 5' RACE. Sequencing used an Illumina HiSeq 2500. A second PCR of roughly 6 to 11 cycles was run with a J-beta primer mix and a sample-barcoded 5' primer. A template-switch 5' adaptor carrying 12 random nucleotides introduced a unique molecular identifier onto each TCR beta cDNA molecule. Each sample yielded at least 3 million CDR3-containing paired-end reads. First-strand cDNA was synthesized from all RNA with the Mint cDNA synthesis kit, primed by a TRBC-specific oligonucleotide. All cDNA was treated with uracil-DNA glycosylase and then went through a first 18-cycle PCR with the universal primers M1SS and BC2_uni_R. In the authors' own workflow: For normalization, 1 million high-quality reads were randomly selected from each sample, with every read carrying a distinct molecular identifier. Instead of being binned into consensus sequences, reads that shared molecular identifiers were thrown out. MiTCR, set to a Q25 quality threshold and the strictest error-elimination algorithm, was used for CDR3 identification, clonotype clustering and error correction. Lower-bound total TCR beta diversity was estimated with a nonparametric unseen species model using Euler transformation. TCRdb handled the public reads itself, with Q25 trimming in fastp and clone calling in MiXCR, and kept productive beta chains. CDR3 protein duplicates are merged, each entry listing the most common genes and DNA. TCRdb assigned the V and J calls; the authors' analysis was not used. For this sample there are approximately 1.5 million distinct CDR3 sequences; around 35% appear just once. In total, the top ten clones hold 10% to 12% of the sample.

This clonotype was counted only a few times. The specificity of this receptor is unknown. Per-nucleotide qualities are absent, and no much larger clonotype sits a single base away. Source material: blood. The receptor chain draws on TRBV20-1 and TRBJ1-2; the D gene lacks a confident call. The receptor was derived from a woman aged 25-40 years in good health. This receptor carries the CDR3 CSARDPVGPDYGYTF. The DNA is TGCAGTGCTAGAGATCCAGTCGGACCTGACTATGGCTACACCTTC.